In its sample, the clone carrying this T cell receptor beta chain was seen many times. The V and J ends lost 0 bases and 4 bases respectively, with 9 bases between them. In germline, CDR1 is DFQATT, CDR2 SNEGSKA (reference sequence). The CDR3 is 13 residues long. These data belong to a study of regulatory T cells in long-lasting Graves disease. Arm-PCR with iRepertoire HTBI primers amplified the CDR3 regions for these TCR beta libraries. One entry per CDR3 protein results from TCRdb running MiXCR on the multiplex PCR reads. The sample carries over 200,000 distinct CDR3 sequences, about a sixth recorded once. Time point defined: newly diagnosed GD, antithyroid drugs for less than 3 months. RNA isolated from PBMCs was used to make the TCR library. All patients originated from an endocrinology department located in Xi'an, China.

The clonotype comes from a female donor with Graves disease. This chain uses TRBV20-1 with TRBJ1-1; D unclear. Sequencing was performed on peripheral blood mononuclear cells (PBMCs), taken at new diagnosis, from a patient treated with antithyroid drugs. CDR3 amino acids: CSARDRPGTEAFF. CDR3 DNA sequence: TGCAGTGCTAGAGATCGTCCTGGCACTGAAGCTTTCTTT.